This section outlines one T cell receptor beta chain sequence together with its context. The target antigen is unknown. Primers for the PCR totalled 60 Vbeta and 13 Jbeta. Per the original data handling: Among the unique TCR beta chains that a later analysis counted, about 81 million in all, roughly 11 million were shared. Generated by immunoSEQ multiplex PCR, the TCRdb table keeps only in-frame clones and is missing some. V, J and clone size were drawn from that table, and D and trimming were deduced from the DNA. The sample comprises roughly 100,000 clones, roughly 78% of which are singletons, and approximately 1.5% rests with the top ten. Germline values: CDR1 MDHEN, CDR2 SYDVKM. The CDR3 runs 14 residues. Trimming shortened V by 5 bases and J by 6 bases, and 14 bases separated the two germline ends. These data come from a study of cytomegalovirus exposure and HLA in healthy donors. About the research overall: A preliminary data release comprised roughly 85 million unique TCRs obtained from HLA-typed donors. The study's findings and limits: Relative to equally common others, HLA-associated TCR beta chains showed greater clonal expansion in a later analysis. TCR beta sequences numbering around 15,000 were associated with HLA alleles at 0.05 false discovery rate in a later analysis.

The specimen sequenced was PBMCs. The receptor comes from a woman in her thirties or forties in good health and CMV-seronegative. The chain combines TRBV28 with TRBJ2-4; tentative D call: TRBD1 (5 bases). The CDR3 reads CASSPDSFGNIQYF. CDR3 DNA sequence: TGTGCCAGCAGTCCCGACAGTTTTGGAAACATTCAGTACTTC. Full variable domain (outside the CDR3, taken from reference TRBV28 and TRBJ2-4): DVKVTQSSRYLVKRTGEKVFLECVQDMDHENMFWYRQDPGLGLRLIYFSYDVKMKEKGDIPEGYSVSREKKERFSLILESASTNQTSMYLCASSPDSFGNIQYFGAGTRLSVL.